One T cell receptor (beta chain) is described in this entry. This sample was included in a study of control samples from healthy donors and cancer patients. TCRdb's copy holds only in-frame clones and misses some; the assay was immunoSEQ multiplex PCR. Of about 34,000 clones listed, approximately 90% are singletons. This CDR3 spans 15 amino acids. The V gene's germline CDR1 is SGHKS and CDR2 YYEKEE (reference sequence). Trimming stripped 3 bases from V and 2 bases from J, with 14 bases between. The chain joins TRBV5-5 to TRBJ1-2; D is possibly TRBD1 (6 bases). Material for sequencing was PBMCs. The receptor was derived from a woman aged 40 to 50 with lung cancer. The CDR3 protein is CASSYENRGNYGYTF. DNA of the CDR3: TGTGCCAGCAGCTACGAAAATAGGGGGAACTATGGCTACACCTTC.